This TCR beta chain emerged from a study of beta chain features in type 1 diabetes. Background on the study: All samples yielded 100 million to 140 million examined sorted cells. General study points: Type 1 diabetes patients had fewer VDJ junction insertions and more deletions.

This clone was counted only a few times. No antigen is known for it. Of the isolated RNA, all was reverse transcribed, and so the sequenced material was expressed TCRB transcripts. Clones were sequenced by immunoSEQ multiplex PCR, and TCRdb holds only the in-frame ones, with some missing. The sample comprises about 210,000 clones, 11% of which are singletons, and over 1% rests with the top ten. The CDR3 totals 12 residues. V lost 6 bases to trimming and J lost 2 bases; unmatched junction nucleotides: 3. The germline V gene encodes CDR1 SQVTM and CDR2 ANQGSEA. Source material: central memory CD4+ T cells from blood. The origin of this receptor is a man aged 18 to 29 in good health. The V gene is TRBV29-1, the J gene TRBJ2-5, with 7 bases fitting TRBD1. The DNA of the CDR3 is TGCAGCGTCACGACAGGGCAAGAGACCCAGTACTTC. Encoded protein: CSVTTGQETQYF.